Described below is a single T cell receptor beta chain sequence and its context. This sample was included in a study of T cells after somatic rescue of genetic block. Only in-frame clones appear in the TCRdb table, and some are missing; sequencing was by immunoSEQ multiplex PCR. The sample has more than 9,500 clones, around 70% seen once; the top ten hold just under 20%. Germline CDR1 and CDR2: LNHDA and SQIVND (reference sequence). Trimming removed 4 bases from V and 5 bases from J; junction bases left unmatched: 12. The CDR3 consists of 17 residues. This receptor was taken from a boy aged 5-17 years. Sample: peripheral blood mononuclear cells (PBMCs). The chain joins TRBV19 to TRBJ2-5; 11 positions match TRBD2. CDR3 loop: CASSSYLAGGPGETQYF. Written as DNA, the CDR3 is TGTGCCAGTAGTAGCTATTTAGCGGGAGGGCCTGGGGAGACCCAGTACTTC.